The clone carrying this TCR beta chain has just a few counts. The data were obtained in a study of metastatic and nonmetastatic thyroid tumors. As processed by the authors: Researchers built a distant-metastasis classifier for papillary thyroid cancer that drew on CDR3 differences across clinicopathological groups. TCRdb re-analyzed the PCR reads through MiXCR. The V and J calls were not made by the authors but by TCRdb's processing. This sample has around 7,800 clones, with 25% to 35% found just once. Prior to thyroid surgery, none of the patients had received any treatment. Trimming shortened V by 7 bases and J by 2 bases, and 14 bases separated the two germline ends. Per germline, CDR1 SGHVS and CDR2 FNYEAQ. The CDR3 has 14 amino acids.

The source is a male donor with papillary thyroid cancer or a benign thyroid nodule (not recorded which). Some clones in this sample may be carry-over from other donors' samples. The genes are TRBV7-6 and TRBJ1-2, with D possibly matching TRBD1 (5 bases). The specimen was adjacent normal tissue. The CDR3 bases are TGTGCCAGCACCTCCGGGACGGGAAACTATGGCTACACCTTC. Protein product: CASTSGTGNYGYTF.